The 5 T cell receptor beta chains below were found in one sample sequenced in a study of cytomegalovirus exposure and HLA in healthy donors. Use of 60 Vbeta and 13 Jbeta primers characterized the PCR. Libraries were prepared by immunoSEQ multiplex PCR; TCRdb keeps only in-frame clonotypes and omits some of them. Its table records 150,000 to 200,000 clones. The sample was PBMCs. The receptor set was obtained from a woman aged 18-30 years in good health and CMV-seropositive.

The CDR3 nucleotides read TGTGCCAGTAAGGAGACTAGCGGGAAGTACAATGAGCAGTTCTTC. The encoded protein is CASKETSGKYNEQFF. The chain carries TRBV19 and TRBJ2-1, with TRBD2 matching over 11 bases. The CDR3 extends over 15 amino acids. J gave up 4 bases and V 7 bases, and 6 bases lay outside the gene matches. The germline V gene has CDR1 LNHDA and CDR2 SQIVND (reference sequence).

V is TRBV7-2 and J is TRBJ2-7; the match to TRBD1 covers 10 bases. This CDR3 has 15 amino acids. With V trimmed by 6 bases and J by 3 bases, 8 bases remained unmatched. In germline, CDR1 is SGHTA, CDR2 FQGNSA. The CDR3 here is CASSPGTGVVYEQYF. The CDR3 coding sequence is TGTGCCAGCAGTCCCGGGACAGGGGTGGTCTACGAGCAGTACTTC. The variable domain in full, completed from reference TRBV7-2 and TRBJ2-7, reads GAGVSQSPSNKVTEKGKDVELRCDPISGHTALYWYRQSLGQGLEFLIYFQGNSAPDKSGLPSDRFSAERTGGSVSTLTIQRTQQEDSAVYLCASSPGTGVVYEQYFGPGTRLTVT.

This chain joins TRBV6-6 and TRBJ1-2, with D possibly matching TRBD1 (6 bases). The CDR3 covers 15 residues. V lost 8 bases, J lost 2 bases, and 18 bases lay in between. Germline loops: CDR1 MNHNY, CDR2 SVGAGI (reference sequence). The CDR3 sequence: CASGLPGQQNYGYTF. In DNA, the CDR3 is TGTGCCAGCGGACTTCCGGGACAACAAAACTATGGCTACACCTTC.

The CDR3 region has the DNA TGCGCCAGCAGCTTTGGAGGACTAGCGGGCTACAATGAGCAGTTCTTC. Encoded protein: CASSFGGLAGYNEQFF. The chain couples TRBV5-1 to TRBJ2-1; 11 positions match TRBD2. The junction had 4 bases not matched to a gene; V was cut back by 2 bases and J by 3 bases. CDR1 and CDR2 from the germline V gene are SGHRS and YFSETQ. This CDR3 has 16 residues.

The chain has TRBV7-9 and TRBJ2-1; D remains unclear. Germline-derived CDR1 and CDR2 are SEHNR and FQNEAQ (reference sequence). V was shortened by 1 base and J by 4 bases, with 11 bases between the two germline ends. There are 15 residues in the CDR3. DNA for the CDR3: TGTGCCAGCAGCTTAGGAGGAGCACGATACAATGAGCAGTTCTTC. Translating gives CASSLGGARYNEQFF.